This note documents a single TCR beta chain sequence. Its antigen is unidentified. The sort gate was single viable CD3+CD4+CD8-CD45RO+ cells for memory CD4+ T cells. Serostatus was set by detecting CMV pp150, pp28, p38, p52 IgG. This sample is part of a study of memory CD4+ T cells and cytomegalovirus serostatus. With 2 bases clipped from V and 8 bases from J, the junction kept 0 bases outside the gene matches. Germline V gives CDR1 SGDLS, CDR2 YYNGEE. The CDR3 is made up of 12 amino acids. Broader study findings: Repertoires predicted CMV serostatus with median bootstrapped AUC of about 0.96.

As handled by the study authors: After removing out-of-frame reads, 2,204,828 distinct TCRbeta sequences remained. Sequencing was performed with immunoSEQ multiplex PCR; in TCRdb, only in-frame clones are kept and a portion is missing. V and J calls and clone size are copied from that table; D and trimming were computed from the DNA. Among approximately 92,000 clones listed, about four fifths were seen once. This chain links TRBV9 with TRBJ2-3; 9 positions match TRBD1. The TCR was taken from an adult in good health and CMV-seropositive. Sequencing input: memory CD4+ T cells from blood. CDR3 sequence (DNA): TGTGCCAGCAGCGTGGACAGGGGTACGCAGTATTTT. Translated: CASSVDRGTQYF.